A selection of T cell receptor beta chains follows, all from one sample in a study of control samples from healthy donors and cancer patients. Profiling relied on immunoSEQ multiplex PCR, and the TCRdb table lists in-frame clones only, not all of them. The sample lists around 190,000 clones; 90% were seen once. The sequencing sample was made of blood. Source of these receptors: a woman aged 45 to 65 in good health. Each CDR3 is given without its conserved first and last residue. D genes are given only for firm matches.

j_call d_call v_call cdr3_aa
TRBJ2-6 TRBD1 TRBV30 AWSVRGRGANVLT
TRBJ1-1 . TRBV19 ASSIVTGNTEAF
TRBJ2-2 TRBD1 TRBV5-4 ASSWGQLPNTGELF
TRBJ2-1 . TRBV4-3 ASSQTPGTNERF
TRBJ1-3 . TRBV21-1 ASSKGGNTIY
TRBJ2-7 TRBD1 TRBV29-1 SVTRTGEPYEQY
TRBJ2-3 . TRBV14 ASSQARRGSSNTQY
TRBJ1-5 . TRBV2 ASKEGSGNQPQH
TRBJ1-3 . TRBV6-6 ASSGTPGNTIY
TRBJ1-2 . TRBV4-3 ASSQGTFGNGYT
TRBJ2-5 . TRBV25-1 ASRLTGGETQY
TRBJ2-1 TRBD2 TRBV7-9 ASSLHGGRAYNEQF
TRBJ2-1 . TRBV5-8 ASSLEWINEQF
TRBJ1-5 . TRBV21-1 ASSPRSGKLEPQH